The clone carrying this T cell receptor beta chain was counted only a few times. Its antigen remains unidentified. These data come from a study of cytomegalovirus exposure and HLA in healthy donors. Across the study: Around 180 million T cells yielded 90 million to 130 million unique TCR beta sequences, as an earlier analysis found. General study points: The investigators catalogued 164 TCR beta chains as cytomegalovirus-associated.

Those who donated were healthy bone marrow donors. With 60 Vbeta and 13 Jbeta primers, the PCR was carried out. The method was immunoSEQ multiplex PCR; TCRdb's version includes in-frame clones alone and lacks a portion of them. The data show approximately 120,000 clones, approximately 70% seen once. V lost 4 bases and J lost 6, with 6 bases in between. Germline loops: CDR1 SGHNT, CDR2 YYREEE (reference sequence). The CDR3 contains 11 residues. The sequenced sample consisted of PBMCs. This chain uses TRBV5-4 with TRBJ2-3, with D possibly being TRBD1 (5 bases). The receptor was isolated from a man in his forties or fifties in good health and CMV-seronegative. The CDR3 spells CASSRGDTQYF. For the CDR3, the DNA is TGTGCCAGCAGCAGGGGTGATACGCAGTATTTT.